Below are 15 T cell receptor beta chains sequenced from a single sample in a study of T-cell reconstitution after alpha-beta-depleted transplantation in children. Unique molecular identifiers were incorporated when the TCRbeta library was constructed. TCRdb redid the calling of the PCR reads with MiXCR, one entry per CDR3 protein. The repertoire holds hundreds of thousands of distinct CDR3 sequences, with about an eighth as singletons. Here the sequenced sample was PBMCs, taken before TCRalphabeta/CD19-depleted stem cell transplant. The receptors shown here come from a girl aged 2 to 10 with congenital amegakaryocytic thrombocytopenia, due to receive a stem cell transplant.

The chain links TRBV5-1 to TRBJ2-7; 8 bases fit TRBD1. J was trimmed by 0 bases and V by 2 bases; bases with no gene match: 4. Per the germline V gene, CDR1 is SGHRS and CDR2 is YFSETQ. The CDR3 covers 15 residues. CDR3 residues: CASSFQGASSYEQYF. The CDR3 DNA follows: TGCGCCAGCAGCTTTCAGGGGGCTTCCTCCTACGAGCAGTACTTC.

This clonotype has ten or more counts. The rearrangement links TRBV7-9 to TRBJ2-7, with D tentatively TRBD1 (7 bases). Trimming took 2 bases from V and 5 from J, leaving 13 bases between them. CDR1 is SEHNR, CDR2 FQNEAQ, per germline (reference sequence). The CDR3 has 14 amino acids. CDR3 DNA: TGTGCCAGCAGCTTAATACCAGGGGGGCACGAGCAGTACTTC. As protein: CASSLIPGGHEQYF.

The V call is TRBV20-1, the J call TRBJ2-3, with 12 bases fitting TRBD2. Germline CDR1 and CDR2: DFQATT and SNEGSKA (reference sequence). This CDR3 comprises 17 residues. CDR3 sequence reads: CSAPPHRTSGNGDTQYF. CDR3 DNA sequence: TGCAGCGCTCCGCCCCACCGGACTAGCGGGAATGGGGATACGCAGTATTTT.

The chain uses TRBV5-1 and TRBJ2-3; TRBD2 matches at 9 bases. Germline assignment: CDR1 SGHRS and CDR2 YFSETQ. The CDR3 loop spans 15 amino acids. With V trimmed by 6 bases and J by 2 bases, 7 bases remained unmatched. The CDR3 DNA reads TGCGCCAGCAACCCGGGACTAGCCCTCACAGATACGCAGTATTTT. Translation gives CASNPGLALTDTQYF. Complete variable domain (other parts from reference TRBV5-1 and TRBJ2-3): KAGVTQTPRYLIKTRGQQVTLSCSPISGHRSVSWYQQTPGQGLQFLFEYFSETQRNKGNFPGRFSGRQFSNSRSEMNVSTLELGDSALYLCASNPGLALTDTQYFGPGTRLTVL.

This clonotype has at least ten counts. This chain connects TRBV5-4 to TRBJ1-4, with D unclear. This CDR3 is built from 15 residues. V was clipped by 0 bases and J by 4 bases, with 10 bases between them. Germline V lookup: CDR1 SGHNT, CDR2 YYREEE (reference sequence). CDR3 DNA sequence: TGTGCCAGCAGCTTGGATCCCGGTTATAATGAAAAACTGTTTTTT. Translating it yields CASSLDPGYNEKLFF. Together with reference TRBV5-4 and TRBJ1-4, the CDR3 gives the full variable domain: ETGVTQSPTHLIKTRGQQVTLRCSSQSGHNTVSWYQQALGQGPQFIFQYYREEENGRGNFPPRFSGLQFPNYSSELNVNALELDDSALYLCASSLDPGYNEKLFFGSGTQLSVL.

The chain has TRBV19 and TRBJ2-3, with D possibly being TRBD1 (6 bases). Germline assignment: CDR1 LNHDA and CDR2 SQIVND (reference sequence). This CDR3 is 14 amino acids long. The V and J ends lost 4 bases and 4 bases respectively, with 12 bases between them. The CDR3 sequence: CASSTRDTSDTQYF. CDR3 sequence (DNA): TGTGCCAGTAGTACTCGGGACACCTCAGATACGCAGTATTTT.

This clonotype was recorded at least ten times. V usage is TRBV15 and J usage is TRBJ2-3, with D perhaps TRBD1 (6 bases). V was pared by 1 base and J by 6 bases, with 14 bases between. Germline values: CDR1 LNHNV, CDR2 YYDKDF (reference sequence). CDR3 length: 15 residues. This CDR3 reads CATSRGDTFRDTQYF. CDR3 sequence (DNA): TGTGCCACCAGCAGAGGGGACACATTTAGGGATACGCAGTATTTT.

This clonotype turned up a few times. The chain carries TRBV7-8 and TRBJ2-1, with D tentatively TRBD2 (5 bases). This CDR3 has 16 residues. The V gene lost 2 bases and the J gene lost 8 bases, with 19 bases spanning the gap. The germline V gene encodes CDR1 SGHVS and CDR2 FQNEAQ. CDR3 in amino acids: CASSLSRSRVTDEQFF. CDR3 nucleotide sequence: TGTGCCAGCAGCTTATCTAGGTCGCGGGTTACGGATGAGCAGTTCTTC. Full variable domain (missing parts from reference TRBV7-8 and TRBJ2-1): GAGVSQSPRYKVAKRGQDVALRCDPISGHVSLFWYQQALGQGPEFLTYFQNEAQLDKSGLPSDRFFAERPEGSVSTLKIQRTQQEDSAVYLCASSLSRSRVTDEQFFGPGTRLTVL.

About this clonotype: This may be a read error, as it is one base from a much larger clone. CDR3 loop: CASTFADTQHF. Here the CDR3 DNA reads TGTGCCAGCACCTTTGCTGATACGCAGCATTTT. The rearrangement links TRBV7-8 to TRBJ2-3; D is unclear. Gene TRBJ1-5 matches the end of the DNA better, so the J call may be wrong. The CDR3 has 11 amino acids. Germline values: CDR1 SGHVS, CDR2 FQNEAQ.

The table lists this clonotype with many counts. The chain joins TRBV28 to TRBJ2-7, with D maybe TRBD2 (5 bases). Germline loops: CDR1 MDHEN, CDR2 SYDVKM. The CDR3 totals 16 residues. Trimming left V 6 bases short and J 6 bases short, with 24 bases between. CDR3 bases: TGTGCCAGCAGCCCTCTTGGAGTGAGGGTCCCCGGCGAGCAGTACTTC. Translated: CASSPLGVRVPGEQYF.

This clonotype was recorded many times. The V gene is TRBV20-1, the J gene TRBJ2-1; D might be TRBD1 (6 bases). Germline CDR1 DFQATT, CDR2 SNEGSKA (reference sequence). The V end lost 5 bases, the J end lost 6 bases, and 17 bases lay between the germline ends. This CDR3 region has 14 residues. The CDR3 region is CSAALGALRNEQFF. CDR3 nucleotides: TGCAGTGCTGCCTTGGGGGCCCTCCGCAATGAGCAGTTCTTC.

The table lists this clonotype with many counts. V and J are TRBV10-3 and TRBJ1-1; no reliable D call. The V end lost 0 bases, the J end lost 0 bases, and 5 bases lay between the germline ends. The CDR3 sequence is 14 residues long. Germline CDR1 is ENHRY and CDR2 is SYGVKD. CDR3 bases: TGTGCCATCAGTGAGTCCACCCTGAACACTGAAGCTTTCTTT. As protein: CAISESTLNTEAFF.

This clonotype was counted ten times or more. The chain carries TRBV7-8 and TRBJ1-1; no firm D call. The CDR3 totals 13 residues. Germline loops: CDR1 SGHVS, CDR2 FQNEAQ. Trimming left V 6 bases short and J 1 base short, with 9 bases between. The CDR3 protein is CASRRRENTEAFF. Written as DNA, the CDR3 is TGTGCCAGCAGGAGACGGGAGAACACTGAAGCTTTCTTT.

This clonotype was seen at least ten times. The V call is TRBV6-5, the J call TRBJ1-4; 8 nucleotides line up with TRBD1. Losses at the gene ends were 6 bases for V and 8 bases for J; bases not matched to a gene: 5. The CDR3 has 13 amino acids. Germline assignment: CDR1 MNHEY and CDR2 SVGAGI. CDR3 sequence reads: CASRRTGLEKLFF. The CDR3 coding sequence is TGTGCCAGCAGAAGGACAGGGTTGGAAAAACTGTTTTTT.

The chain joins TRBV27 to TRBJ2-5; 9 bases align to TRBD1. The CDR3 extends over 15 amino acids. In germline, CDR1 is MNHEY, CDR2 SMNVEV (reference sequence). J gave up 6 bases and V 4 bases, and 9 bases lay outside the gene matches. CDR3 sequence (DNA): TGTGCCAGCAGTTCAACAGGGGGCGGAATAAAGACCCAGTACTTC. It encodes CASSSTGGGIKTQYF.